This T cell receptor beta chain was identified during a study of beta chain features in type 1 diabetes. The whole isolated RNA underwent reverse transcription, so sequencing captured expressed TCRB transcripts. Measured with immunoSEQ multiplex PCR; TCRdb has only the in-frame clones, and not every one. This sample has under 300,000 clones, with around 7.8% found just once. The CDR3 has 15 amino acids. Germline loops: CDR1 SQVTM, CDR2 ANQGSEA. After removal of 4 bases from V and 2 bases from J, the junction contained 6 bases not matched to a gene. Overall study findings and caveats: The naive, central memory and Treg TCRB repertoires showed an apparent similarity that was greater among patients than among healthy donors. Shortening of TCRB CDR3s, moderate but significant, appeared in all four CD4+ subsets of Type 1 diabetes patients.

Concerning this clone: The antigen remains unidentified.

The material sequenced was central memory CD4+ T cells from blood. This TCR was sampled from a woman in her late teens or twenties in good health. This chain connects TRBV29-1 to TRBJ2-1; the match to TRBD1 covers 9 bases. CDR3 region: CSVVRGQGTYNEQFF. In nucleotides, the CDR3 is TGCAGCGTTGTACGGGGACAGGGAACCTACAATGAGCAGTTCTTC.